This is a list of T cell receptor beta chains from one sample in a study of cytomegalovirus exposure and HLA in healthy donors. The table came from immunoSEQ multiplex PCR; TCRdb's copy has only in-frame clones and leaves some out. This table holds over 200,000 clones, roughly 80% found once. The sequenced sample was PBMCs. Every receptor here comes from a woman aged 18-29 years in good health and CMV-seronegative. CDR3s include the opening cysteine and the closing phenylalanine or tryptophan.

TRBV2	TRBJ2-1	13	CASSVSRGTEQFF
TRBV2	TRBJ1-2	14	CASSEGGWPGGYTF
TRBV6-1	TRBJ2-7	14	CASTPGTISYEQYF
TRBV5-1	TRBJ2-3	14	CASSFWGSTDTQYF
TRBV25-1	TRBJ2-1	11	CAARSAGEQFF
TRBV27	TRBJ2-2	15	CASSLRGPYTGELFF
TRBV4-1	TRBJ2-1	19	CASSQEWDGPSPAYNEQFF
TRBV7-8	TRBJ2-5	20	CASSLDARSSALGGRETQYF
TRBV15	TRBJ2-3	16	CATSSPPSGDTDTQYF
TRBV6-6	TRBJ2-1	15	CASRAGSSEANEQFF
TRBV7-9	TRBJ2-1	15	CASSLILGAYNEQFF
TRBV27	TRBJ1-1	14	CASSVGQTNTEAFF
TRBV19	TRBJ1-5	15	CASRPPGQGNQPQHF
TRBV4-3	TRBJ1-2	11	CASEGSDGYTF
TRBV19	TRBJ1-1	13	CASRRDVGTEAFF
TRBV5-1	TRBJ2-7	14	CASSLEQGRNEQYF
TRBV18	TRBJ2-7	14	CASSPGQGEYEQYF
TRBV15	TRBJ2-1	16	CATSPRGVAGGSEQFF
TRBV6-5	TRBJ2-3	13	CASSFPNTDTQYF
TRBV6-1	TRBJ2-5	15	CASSRNRGDQETQYF
TRBV2	TRBJ1-1	12	CASNQYREGAFF
TRBV27	TRBJ2-7	13	CASRGQGFYEQYF
TRBV10-1	TRBJ2-5	16	CASSESPQRGQETQYF
TRBV10-3	TRBJ2-1	12	CAISDRGDEQFF
TRBV5-1	TRBJ2-5	14	CASSSARGEETQYF
TRBV5-6	TRBJ2-3	13	CASSNRGADTQYF
TRBV5-1	TRBJ1-6	16	CASSLAGVVYNSPLHF
TRBV28	TRBJ2-7	14	CASSSPGQTYEQYF
TRBV2	TRBJ1-3	15	CASRERSNSGNTIYF
TRBV2	TRBJ1-2	13	CASSVGTAYGYTF
TRBV19	TRBJ2-1	16	CASSIEALARHNEQFF
TRBV15	TRBJ2-5	16	CATSRQTPGHQETQYF
TRBV19	TRBJ1-5	15	CASIAGTVSNQPQHF
TRBV29-1	TRBJ2-1	14	CSVYSSGGYNEQFF
TRBV5-4	TRBJ2-3	15	CASSPDREGTDTQYF
TRBV5-6	TRBJ1-2	14	CASSYVGQGSGYTF
TRBV6-1	TRBJ2-6	15	CASSEGNSGANVLTF